This is a list of T cell receptor beta chains from one sample in a study of metastatic and nonmetastatic thyroid tumors. TCRdb ran MiXCR on the PCR reads. The sample records approximately 18,000 clones, 20% to 30% being singletons. What was sequenced was tumor tissue. Receptor source: a female donor with papillary thyroid cancer or a benign thyroid nodule (not recorded which). Some clones in this sample may be carry-over from other donors' samples. Both conserved end residues are part of each CDR3. A D gene is named only where the DNA matches it firmly. Only some rows state a clone size, as once, few, many or a class for expanded clones.

size | D | J | V | DNA | CDR3
many | TRBD2 | TRBJ2-5 | TRBV12-5 | TGTGCTAGTGGTTCCGGGACTAGCGGACGGGGGGAGACCCAGTACTTC | CASGSGTSGRGETQYF
large | NA | TRBJ2-7 | TRBV20-1 | TGCAGTGCTAGCAAGGACATGGCCGAGCAGTACTTC | CSASKDMAEQYF
NA | NA | TRBJ1-2 | TRBV5-1 | TGCGCCAGCAGCTTGGACGGGGGAGCCTATGGCTGCACCTTC | CASSLDGGAYGCTF
many | TRBD1 | TRBJ1-2 | TRBV29-1 | TGCAGCGCCCGGACAGGGGACGGCTACACCTTC | CSARTGDGYTF
NA | TRBD1 | TRBJ2-7 | TRBV2 | TGTGCCAGCACACAGGGGGCGGACGAGCAGTACTTC | CASTQGADEQYF
few | NA | TRBJ2-5 | TRBV10-2 | TGCGCCAGCAGCCCCGGGATCCTCTGGGGGGAGACCCAGTACTTC | CASSPGILWGETQYF
NA | NA | TRBJ1-2 | TRBV11-1 | TGTGCCAGCAGCTTAGTCAGAAACTATGGCTACACCTTC | CASSLVRNYGYTF
few | TRBD2 | TRBJ2-7 | TRBV10-3 | TGTGCCATGGGAGGAATGGGTACTAGCGGGAGGTCCTACGAGCAATACTTC | CAMGGMGTSGRSYEQYF
few | TRBD1 | TRBJ2-5 | TRBV2 | TGTGCCAGCGGGGACAGGGGCGAGACCCAGTACTTC | CASGDRGETQYF
few | NA | TRBJ2-7 | TRBV7-9 | TGTGCCAGCAGCCTAGAGGGGTTAGGGGAGCAGTACTTC | CASSLEGLGEQYF
NA | NA | TRBJ1-2 | TRBV19 | TGTGCCAGTAGTATAACCCAGCCTTACGATTGCTACACCTTC | CASSITQPYDCYTF
NA | NA | TRBJ2-7 | TRBV19 | TGTTCCAGTAGTTCTCCCACGGGGAACGAGCAGTACTTC | CSSSSPTGNEQYF
many | NA | TRBJ1-1 | TRBV15 | TGTGCCACCAGCACGTCACAGGGGAACACTGAAGCTTTCTTT | CATSTSQGNTEAFF
NA | NA | TRBJ2-2 | TRBV5-1 | TGCGCCAGCCAGGAGGAGAGCACCGGGGAGCTGTTTTTT | CASQEESTGELFF
many | TRBD2 | TRBJ2-3 | TRBV7-9 | TGTGCCAGCAGCCCATGGGAGGGCCAAGATACGCAGTATTTT | CASSPWEGQDTQYF
few | NA | TRBJ1-2 | TRBV28 | TGTGCCAGCGGCCATAACTATGGCTACGCCTTC | CASGHNYGYAF
NA | NA | TRBJ2-3 | TRBV6-1 | TGTGCCAGCAGTGAATTAGCATTTACGCAGTATTTT | CASSELAFTQYF
many | NA | TRBJ1-5 | TRBV19 | TGTGCCAGTAGGCCGGGACACTATAGCAATCAGCCCCAGCATTTT | CASRPGHYSNQPQHF
few | NA | TRBJ2-5 | TRBV7-2 | TGTGCCAGCACAGATCTGGGAGAGACCCAGTACTTC | CASTDLGETQYF
medium-sized | NA | TRBJ1-2 | TRBV12-3/TRBV12-4 | TGTGCCAGCAGTTTAGCGGGAACGAACTATGGCTACACCTTC | CASSLAGTNYGYTF
NA | NA | TRBJ1-1 | TRBV6-2/TRBV6-3 | TGTGCCAGCCGACAGACCGTGGACAATGAAGCTTTCTTT | CASRQTVDNEAFF
many | TRBD1 | TRBJ2-3 | TRBV24-1 | TGTGCCTCGGCCGGGACAGGGGCCCCAGATACGCAGTATTTT | CASAGTGAPDTQYF
NA | NA | TRBJ2-3 | TRBV11-2 | TGTGCCAGCAGCTTAGGAGCGAATACGCAGTATTTT | CASSLGANTQYF
few | NA | TRBJ1-2 | TRBV27 | TGTGCCACGAGGACAGAAAACTATGGCTACACCTTC | CATRTENYGYTF
NA | NA | TRBJ1-1 | TRBV4-1 | TGCGCCAGCAGCCAAGATCTATACAGGGCTGGCACTGAAGCTTTCTTT | CASSQDLYRAGTEAFF
few | NA | TRBJ1-6 | TRBV5-1 | TGCGCCAGCATTTTAAGGAATGAGAATTCACCCCTCCACTTT | CASILRNENSPLHF
many | TRBD2 | TRBJ2-1 | TRBV7-9 | TGTGCCAGCAGCTTAACCCTTCGACTAGCGGGGGTGGAGCAGTTCTTC | CASSLTLRLAGVEQFF
medium-sized | NA | TRBJ1-1 | TRBV6-2/TRBV6-3 | TGTGCCAGCAGTTACTCCCAGGGCGCTGAAGCTTTCTTT | CASSYSQGAEAFF
NA | NA | TRBJ1-1 | TRBV6-2/TRBV6-3 | TGTGCCAGCAATTACTCCCAGGGCGCTGAAGCTTTATTT | CASNYSQGAEALF
few | TRBD2 | TRBJ2-4 | TRBV11-3 | TGTGCCGGCAGCTTAGATGCCGGGACTAGCGTCATGGACATTCAGTACTTC | CAGSLDAGTSVMDIQYF
many | NA | TRBJ2-7 | TRBV6-1 | TGTGCCAGCAGTGAATGGGGTCCCTACGAGCAGTACTTC | CASSEWGPYEQYF
medium-sized | TRBD2 | TRBJ2-1 | TRBV12-3/TRBV12-4 | TGTGCCAGCAGTTTGACTAGCGGATACAATGAGCAGTTCTTC | CASSLTSGYNEQFF
few | NA | TRBJ2-7 | TRBV27 | TGTGCCAGCAGTTTATGGCATTGCTACGAGCGGTACTTC | CASSLWHCYERYF
NA | TRBD1 | TRBJ2-7 | TRBV20-1 | TGCAGTGCGCCTCCCGGGACAGGGGGCGCCTACGAGCAGTACTTC | CSAPPGTGGAYEQYF
NA | TRBD1 | TRBJ2-3 | TRBV19 | TGTGCCAGTAGTACGGGACAGGGCACAGATACGCAGTATTTT | CASSTGQGTDTQYF
many | NA | TRBJ1-1 | TRBV4-2 | TGTGCCAGCAATCAGGGGAACACTGAAGCTTTCTTT | CASNQGNTEAFF
many | TRBD2 | TRBJ2-2 | TRBV20-1 | TGCAGTGCTCCAGGCTGGACTAGCGGGAGAGGTACCGGGGAGCTGTTTTTT | CSAPGWTSGRGTGELFF
medium-sized | TRBD1 | TRBJ2-7 | TRBV4-2 | TGTGCCAGCAGCTGGGGACAGGGGTCCTACGAGCAGTACTTC | CASSWGQGSYEQYF
many | NA | TRBJ1-1 | TRBV28 | TGTGCCAGCAGTTGGAGGGGGACGGACACTGAAGCTTTCTTT | CASSWRGTDTEAFF
many | NA | TRBJ1-5 | TRBV9 | TGTGCCAGCAGCGTAGGAGAGGGTTATCAGCCCCAGCATTTT | CASSVGEGYQPQHF
many | NA | TRBJ1-1 | TRBV4-2 | TGTGCCAGCAGCCAAGATATTCTAGGGAACACTGAAGCTTTCTTT | CASSQDILGNTEAFF
NA | NA | TRBJ2-7 | TRBV7-9 | TGTGCCAGCACATTCGGGGAAGACGAGCAGTACTTC | CASTFGEDEQYF
many | NA | TRBJ2-2 | TRBV12-5 | TGTGCTAGTGGTTTCCGGGGGACAGCTCGAACCGGGGAGCTGTTTTTT | CASGFRGTARTGELFF
many | NA | TRBJ1-4 | TRBV20-1 | TGCAGTGCGTATACCGGGCCCGAGTATGAAAAACTGTTTTTT | CSAYTGPEYEKLFF
NA | TRBD2 | TRBJ2-1 | TRBV7-6 | TGTGCCAGCAGCCAACACCCCGAGCGGGGGTGGGGGTGTGAGCAGTTCTTC | CASSQHPERGWGCEQFF
NA | NA | TRBJ1-1 | TRBV12-3/TRBV12-4 | TGTGCCAGCAGCCCGTTACGGTGGGGAGCTTTCTTT | CASSPLRWGAFF
NA | NA | TRBJ2-1 | TRBV4-2 | TGTGCCAGCAGCCCCGGAGGGCTTGTGGGAGCCGACAATGAGCAGTTCTTC | CASSPGGLVGADNEQFF
NA | NA | TRBJ2-7 | TRBV30 | TGTGCCCGTCACAGGGTCCCCTCCTACGAGCAGTACTTC | CARHRVPSYEQYF
many | NA | TRBJ2-7 | TRBV2 | TGTGCCAGCAGTGAACCCAGGGGATACTACGAGCAGTACTTC | CASSEPRGYYEQYF